The 13 T cell receptor beta chains presented below share a single source sample, sequenced in a study of cytomegalovirus exposure and HLA in healthy donors. Amplification used 60 Vbeta primers and 13 Jbeta primers. The method was immunoSEQ multiplex PCR; TCRdb's version includes in-frame clones alone and lacks a portion of them. The sample lists approximately 88,000 clones; around 76% were seen once. The sample taken for sequencing was PBMCs. All receptors derive from a man aged 18 to 35 in good health and CMV-seropositive.

The rearrangement links TRBV9 to TRBJ2-1; a weak D match, TRBD2 (5 bases). Trimming shortened V by 6 bases and J by 4 bases, and 8 bases separated the two germline ends. This CDR3 has 12 amino acids. Germline CDR1 is SGDLS and CDR2 is YYNGEE. CDR3 coding DNA: TGTGCCAGCACAAGCGGTTACAATGAGCAGTTCTTC. Translating it yields CASTSGYNEQFF.

This clone was picked up a small number of times. The chain uses TRBV10-2 and TRBJ2-1; 8 bases map to TRBD2. V was pared by 8 bases and J by 7 bases, with 13 bases of the junction left unmatched. This CDR3 spans 15 amino acids. Germline V lookup: CDR1 WSHSY, CDR2 SAAADI. The CDR3 DNA follows: TGCGCCAGCTCCTGGAGCGGGAGCCAGGCGAATGAGCAGTTCTTC. It yields the protein CASSWSGSQANEQFF.

This clone has a single count. This chain connects TRBV28 to TRBJ2-7, with 9 bases that match TRBD1. CDR1 is MDHEN, CDR2 SYDVKM, per germline. The V segment lost 4 bases and the J segment 9 bases; nucleotides outside the gene matches: 13. CDR3 length equals 15 residues. The CDR3 loop is CASSSRQGVGFRQYF. The CDR3 bases are TGTGCCAGCAGTTCCCGACAGGGGGTAGGCTTTCGGCAGTACTTC.

The genes are TRBV7-6 and TRBJ1-2; TRBD1 aligns across 7 bases. V dropped 4 bases and J dropped 4; count of bases not matched to a gene: 9. The V gene's germline CDR1 is SGHVS and CDR2 FNYEAQ. The CDR3 sequence is 15 residues long. CDR3 amino acids: CASSSLRTGVYGYTF. In nucleotides, the CDR3 is TGTGCCAGCAGCTCCCTCCGGACAGGAGTCTATGGCTACACCTTC.

J is TRBJ2-1 and V is TRBV7-8, with 7 bases lining up with TRBD2. This CDR3 comprises 17 residues. V lost 3 bases and J lost 3; bases outside the gene matches: 11. Germline V lookup: CDR1 SGHVS, CDR2 FQNEAQ. CDR3 coding DNA: TGTGCCAGCAGCTTCGCTCGGCTGGGACTACACTACAATGAGCAGTTCTTC. Translated, it gives CASSFARLGLHYNEQFF.

This clone was counted only a few times. This rearrangement joins TRBV7-6 to TRBJ2-2; D is uncertain. The length of the CDR3 is 14 residues. Trimming removed 1 base at V and 7 bases at J, with 10 bases between. Germline CDR1 reads SGHVS; CDR2 reads FNYEAQ. DNA for the CDR3: TGTGCCAGCAGCTTAGTAAGCCGATACGGGGAGCTGTTTTTT. The encoded protein is CASSLVSRYGELFF.

The genes are TRBV7-2 and TRBJ2-3, with D uncertain. Germline assignment: CDR1 SGHTA and CDR2 FQGNSA. With 3 bases removed from V and 2 bases from J, the gap between germline ends came to 9 bases. This CDR3 spans 14 amino acids. The CDR3 DNA reads TGTGCCAGCAGCTTGAGTAAGCTCACAGATACGCAGTATTTT. Protein product: CASSLSKLTDTQYF.

The J gene is TRBJ2-3, the V gene TRBV29-1; D is undetermined. The germline V gene has CDR1 SQVTM and CDR2 ANQGSEA. The CDR3 extends over 13 amino acids. V was trimmed by 4 bases and J by 5 bases, leaving 13 bases between them. The CDR3 DNA follows: TGCAGCGTTGTCCCCTACACAGAAGATACGCAGTATTTT. Translation gives CSVVPYTEDTQYF.

The chain's CDR3 is CASSPPSTRGYEQYF. For the CDR3, the DNA is TGTGCCAGCTCACCACCTTCGACGAGGGGGTACGAGCAGTACTTC. The chain joins TRBV18 to TRBJ2-7; D is perhaps TRBD1 (6 bases). CDR1 and CDR2 (germline): KGHSH, LQKENI. The V and J ends lost 0 bases and 4 bases respectively, with 13 bases between them. This CDR3 contains 15 residues.

This clone was seen many times. DNA for the CDR3: TGTGCCAGCAGTGATCCAGGGAAGAACACTGAAGCTTTCTTT. Its protein product is CASSDPGKNTEAFF. V is TRBV28 and J is TRBJ1-1; tentative D call: TRBD1 (5 bases). This CDR3 comprises 14 residues. Germline CDR1 is MDHEN and CDR2 is SYDVKM. V gave up 5 bases and J gave up 1 base, with 11 bases separating them.

The chain combines TRBV6-1 with TRBJ1-3; possible D gene TRBD1, 5 bases. This CDR3 is built from 13 residues. V lost 10 bases and J lost 0, with 10 bases in between. Per the germline V gene, CDR1 is MNHNS and CDR2 is SASEGT. The CDR3, as DNA: TGTGCCACAGGGATAAGCTCTGGAAACACCATATATTTT. It is translated as CATGISSGNTIYF.

The gene calls are TRBV4-2 and TRBJ1-1, with D possibly matching TRBD1 (5 bases). The CDR3 consists of 15 residues. Germline CDR1 is LGHNA and CDR2 is YNFKEQ. V dropped 1 base and J dropped 0 bases, with 9 bases sitting between them. In DNA, the CDR3 is TGTGCCAGCAGCCAAGGTCAGGGAATGAACACTGAAGCTTTCTTT. Protein: CASSQGQGMNTEAFF.

This chain connects TRBV4-1 to TRBJ2-7, with TRBD1 matching over 8 bases. The V gene's germline CDR1 is MGHRA and CDR2 YSYEKL. V was pared by 6 bases and J by 6 bases, with 4 bases of the junction left unmatched. The length of the CDR3 is 12 residues. The chain's CDR3 is CASRDRVGEQYF. The DNA of the CDR3 is TGCGCCAGCAGGGACAGGGTTGGCGAGCAGTACTTC.